The clone carrying this TCR beta chain has just a few counts. This sample stems from a study of T cells after yellow fever vaccination. The study's findings and limits: The secondary response was weaker but peaked faster, day 5 versus 15. Abundant clonotypes (contaminants from the bulk population) could be present in FACS-sorted repertoires. Boosting was followed by the reappearance of most primary-vaccination clones (around 95% CD4, around 91% CD8).

By 5'RACE template switching, TCR cDNA was produced, with a universal primer site and UMIs added in the process. TCRdb called the 5' RACE reads again in MiXCR, with one record for every CDR3 protein. The sample consists of about 13,000 distinct CDR3 sequences, approximately 4.9% of them appearing once. The ends were cut back, 1 base at V and 0 bases at J, with 7 bases in the middle. Germline V gene sequence: CDR1 KGHSH, CDR2 LQKENI. The CDR3 runs 15 residues. This specimen consisted of PBMCs, either bulk or a sorted T-cell subset (CD4+, CD8+, memory, or dextramer-sorted; not recorded which), obtained 45 days after the yellow fever booster vaccination. This TCR came from a man aged 30 to 45 who received the YFV17D yellow fever vaccine. The V call is TRBV18, the J call TRBJ2-1; D is undetermined. The CDR3 sequence is CASSPQGYSYNEQFF. The CDR3 nucleotides read TGTGCCAGCTCACCACAAGGCTACTCCTACAATGAGCAGTTCTTC.